The 27 T cell receptor beta chains below were found in one sample sequenced in a study of T cell responses to AZD1222 COVID-19 vaccine. Profiling relied on immunoSEQ multiplex PCR, and the TCRdb table lists in-frame clones only, not all of them. The repertoire includes under 200,000 clones, roughly 93% of them detected once, and 0.99% sits in the top ten. This sample comprised peripheral blood, obtained on day 0 of AZD1222 vaccination. The receptors were sampled from an adult in good health.

The chain recombines TRBV5-1 with TRBJ1-1; tentatively, D is TRBD1 (6 bases). V was clipped by 4 bases and J by 0 bases, with 10 bases between them. CDR1 SGHRS and CDR2 YFSETQ come from the germline V gene. The CDR3 has 14 residues. The CDR3 is CASSRGPMNTEAFF. In nucleotides, the CDR3 is TGCGCCAGCAGCCGGGGGCCTATGAACACTGAAGCTTTCTTT. The full variable domain, its missing parts supplied by reference TRBV5-1 and TRBJ1-1, is KAGVTQTPRYLIKTRGQQVTLSCSPISGHRSVSWYQQTPGQGLQFLFEYFSETQRNKGNFPGRFSGRQFSNSRSEMNVSTLELGDSALYLCASSRGPMNTEAFFGQGTRLTVV.

The chain is built from TRBV7-8 and TRBJ2-2; no reliable D call. This CDR3 contains 15 residues. Trimming shortened V by 3 bases and J by 1 base, and 9 bases separated the two germline ends. The germline V gene encodes CDR1 SGHVS and CDR2 FQNEAQ. This CDR3 is CASSLATMNTGELFF. The CDR3 DNA sequence: TGTGCCAGCAGCTTGGCCACTATGAACACCGGGGAGCTGTTTTTT.

This chain connects TRBV9 to TRBJ2-1, with D tentatively TRBD2 (6 bases). Germline V gene data show CDR1 as SGDLS and CDR2 as YYNGEE. Trimming cost V 0 bases and J 0 bases, with 10 bases left between them. The CDR3 runs 16 residues. The CDR3 DNA reads TGTGCCAGCAGCGTAGATCGGGGGAGCTCCTACAATGAGCAGTTCTTC. Amino acid sequence: CASSVDRGSSYNEQFF.

The chain combines TRBV4-1 with TRBJ1-1, with D perhaps TRBD1 (5 bases). Germline-derived CDR1 and CDR2 are MGHRA and YSYEKL. CDR3 length equals 15 residues. Trimming took off 0 bases at V and 11 bases at J, with 19 bases between the two ends. CDR3 sequence: CASSQDERIAGDAFF. DNA of the CDR3: TGCGCCAGCAGCCAAGATGAACGGATTGCCGGGGACGCTTTCTTT.

The gene calls are TRBV29-1 and TRBJ1-5, with 9 nucleotides matching TRBD1. The V gene's germline CDR1 is SQVTM and CDR2 ANQGSEA. The J segment lost 7 bases and the V segment lost 6 bases, leaving 7 bases of the junction unmatched. This CDR3 is 13 amino acids long. The CDR3 region has the DNA TGCAGCGTGGGACCGGGACAGGGCCAGCCCCAGCATTTT. Protein sequence: CSVGPGQGQPQHF.

This clone was seen a handful of times. V is TRBV27 and J is TRBJ1-5; D not resolved. The CDR3 consists of 15 residues. V gave up 2 bases and J gave up 2 bases, with 10 bases separating them. The V gene's germline CDR1 is MNHEY and CDR2 SMNVEV (reference sequence). CDR3 protein: CASSLGKRGNQPQHF. The CDR3, as DNA: TGTGCCAGCAGTTTAGGGAAAAGGGGCAATCAGCCCCAGCATTTT.

The rearrangement joins TRBV27 to TRBJ1-2, with 7 nucleotides matching TRBD1. CDR1 MNHEY and CDR2 SMNVEV come from the germline V gene (reference sequence). V lost 3 bases to trimming and J lost 5 bases; unmatched junction nucleotides: 3. This CDR3 is 13 amino acids long. CDR3 loop: CASSFDREYGYTF. In DNA form, the CDR3 reads TGTGCCAGCAGTTTCGACAGGGAGTATGGCTACACCTTC.

The V call is TRBV3-1 (or the pseudogene TRBV3-2), the J call TRBJ2-7, with TRBD2 identical over 9 bases. This CDR3 is 16 amino acids long. Trimming took 4 bases from V and 3 from J; bases not matched to a gene: 10. Germline CDR1 and CDR2: LGHDT and YNNKEL (reference sequence). The CDR3 nucleotides are TGTGCCAGCAGCCGTCAGGCCGGGACTAGCTTCTACGAGCAGTACTTC. It codes for CASSRQAGTSFYEQYF.

The V gene is TRBV28, the J gene TRBJ1-2; 11 bases agree with TRBD1. Germline V gene data show CDR1 as MDHEN and CDR2 as SYDVKM. Trimming cost V 7 bases and J 7 bases; bases outside gene matches: 8. CDR3 size: 14 residues. The CDR3 bases are TGTGCCAGCAAACCACCGGGACAGGGGGGTGGCTACACCTTC. Its translation is CASKPPGQGGGYTF.

Worth noting for this clone: This sample also contains other DNA sequences that code for the same CDR3. The rearrangement joins TRBV4-1 to TRBJ1-1, with 7 nucleotides matching TRBD1. Germline V gives CDR1 MGHRA, CDR2 YSYEKL. J gave up 5 bases and V 3 bases, and 12 bases lay outside the gene matches. This CDR3 has 16 residues. For the CDR3, the DNA is TGCGCCAGCAGCCAGGAAAGTATTCCCAGGGGGACTGAAGCTTTCTTT. This sequence encodes CASSQESIPRGTEAFF.

The chain couples TRBV11-2 to TRBJ2-1; no reliable D call. Germline values: CDR1 SGHAT, CDR2 FQNNGV. The ends were cut back, 1 base at V and 2 bases at J, with 9 bases in the middle. The CDR3 has 15 residues. The CDR3 nucleotides read TGTGCCAGCAGCTTAGCTTGGGTGGCCTACAATGAGCAGTTCTTC. Its translation is CASSLAWVAYNEQFF.

This rearrangement joins TRBV19 to TRBJ1-5; D not certain. There are 15 residues in the CDR3. Germline V gives CDR1 LNHDA, CDR2 SQIVND (reference sequence). V was trimmed by 10 bases and J by 3 bases, leaving 19 bases between them. The CDR3 is CATSSGRDVNQPQHF. The DNA for the CDR3 is TGTGCCACTAGCTCAGGAAGAGACGTCAATCAGCCCCAGCATTTT.

This clone was observed a few times. This chain joins TRBV7-6 and TRBJ1-4; the D gene is possibly TRBD1 (5 bases). The CDR3 contains 15 residues. V lost 5 bases and J 2 bases, leaving 12 bases between the germline ends. From germline, CDR1 is SGHVS and CDR2 FNYEAQ. CDR3 amino acids: CASSPRGSTNEKLFF. The CDR3 bases are TGTGCCAGCAGCCCGCGGGGGAGCACTAATGAAAAACTGTTTTTT. The full variable domain, rest sourced from reference TRBV7-6 and TRBJ1-4, is GAGVSQSPRYKVTKRGQDVALRCDPISGHVSLYWYRQALGQGPEFLTYFNYEAQQDKSGLPNDRFSAERPEGSISTLTIQRTEQRDSAMYRCASSPRGSTNEKLFFGSGTQLSVL.

The CDR3: CASSPYGPNNSPLHF. The CDR3 nucleotides are TGTGCCAGCAGTCCCTACGGGCCCAATAATTCACCCCTCCACTTT. This chain uses TRBV28 with TRBJ1-6; D uncertain. The CDR3 contains 15 residues. Germline assignment: CDR1 MDHEN and CDR2 SYDVKM. Trimming removed 5 bases from V and 5 bases from J, with 13 bases in between.

This clone was seen once. The V gene is TRBV14, the J gene TRBJ2-7; D is possibly TRBD1 (5 bases). The CDR3 is 14 residues long. From germline, CDR1 is SGHDN and CDR2 FVKESK. Trimming removed 2 bases at V and 2 bases at J, with 10 bases between. CDR3 in amino acids: CASSQRQDTYEQYF. CDR3 nucleotides: TGTGCCAGCAGCCAACGGCAGGACACCTACGAGCAGTACTTC.

The chain recombines TRBV6-5 with TRBJ2-3; no reliable D call. Trimming removed 0 bases at V and 8 bases at J, with 12 bases between. Germline values: CDR1 MNHEY, CDR2 SVGAGI. There are 14 residues in the CDR3. Here the CDR3 DNA reads TGTGCCAGCAGTTACTCCGGTCACCAAGCTACGCAGTATTTT. Protein product: CASSYSGHQATQYF.

This sequence joins TRBV19 and TRBJ2-1, with D maybe TRBD2 (7 bases). V gave up 7 bases and J gave up 1 base, with 26 bases separating them. Germline CDR1 reads LNHDA; CDR2 reads SQIVND (reference sequence). The CDR3 spans 19 residues. As DNA, the CDR3 is TGTGCCAGTACTCCCCGAGGGGGGGGGCCGTCCATTTCCTACAATGAGCAGTTCTTC. Translated: CASTPRGGGPSISYNEQFF. The complete variable domain, with remaining parts taken from reference TRBV19 and TRBJ2-1, reads DGGITQSPKYLFRKEGQNVTLSCEQNLNHDAMYWYRQDPGQGLRLIYYSQIVNDFQKGDIAEGYSVSREKKESFPLTVTSAQKNPTAFYLCASTPRGGGPSISYNEQFFGPGTRLTVL.

The CDR3 nucleotides read TGTGCCAGCAGCCAGGAACAGGGGGCAAGCAATCAGCCCCAGCATTTT. This gives the protein CASSQEQGASNQPQHF. This chain connects TRBV4-2 to TRBJ1-5, with 9 bases matching TRBD1. The CDR3 runs to 16 residues. V was pared by 3 bases and J by 1 base, with 4 bases of the junction left unmatched. CDR1 and CDR2 from the germline V gene are LGHNA and YNFKEQ.

This clone has a handful of counts. The chain recombines TRBV4-2 with TRBJ1-5; D possibly corresponds to TRBD1 (6 bases). V lost 5 bases and J 7 bases, leaving 15 bases between the germline ends. CDR3 length equals 14 residues. The germline V gene has CDR1 LGHNA and CDR2 YNFKEQ. Here the CDR3 reads CASSERAGEQPQHF. DNA of the CDR3: TGTGCCAGCAGCGAAAGGGCAGGGGAGCAGCCCCAGCATTTT.

V gene TRBV15 combines with J gene TRBJ2-4, with no clear D. The CDR3 is 15 amino acids. V lost 2 bases and J 0 bases, leaving 8 bases between the germline ends. From germline, CDR1 is LNHNV and CDR2 YYDKDF (reference sequence). CDR3 loop: CATSRSLVAKNIQYF. CDR3 coding DNA: TGTGCCACCAGCAGAAGTTTGGTAGCCAAAAACATTCAGTACTTC.

V gene TRBV3-1 (or the pseudogene TRBV3-2) combines with J gene TRBJ2-5, with a possible D match to TRBD2 (7 bases). Trimming removed 3 bases from V and 5 bases from J, with 16 bases in between. Germline V CDR1 and CDR2: LGHDT, YNNKEL (reference sequence). The CDR3 contains 15 residues. The CDR3 here is CASSHRAKGGETQYF. In DNA form, the CDR3 reads TGTGCCAGCAGCCACCGGGCCAAGGGGGGGGAGACCCAGTACTTC.

This chain uses TRBV7-2 with TRBJ2-7; 8 bases fit TRBD2. Germline CDR1 reads SGHTA; CDR2 reads FQGNSA. V was clipped by 5 bases and J by 6 bases; unmatched bases: 15. CDR3 length equals 16 residues. For the CDR3, the DNA is TGTGCCAGCAGCCTCGCGGGGGGAACGGGCCCCAGCGAGCAGTACTTC. This codes for CASSLAGGTGPSEQYF.

The V gene is TRBV28, the J gene TRBJ1-1, with no clear D. The germline gives CDR1 MDHEN, CDR2 SYDVKM. There are 11 residues in the CDR3. V was trimmed by 4 bases and J by 11 bases, leaving 11 bases between them. CDR3 in DNA: TGTGCCAGCAGTTCGGGATTTCGGGCTTTCTTT. It specifies CASSSGFRAFF.

Remarks on this clone: The sample carries other DNA sequences with the same CDR3. The J gene is TRBJ1-1, the V gene TRBV5-1, with D possibly being TRBD1 (5 bases). The V gene lost 4 bases and the J gene lost 2 bases, with 12 bases spanning the gap. The CDR3 is made up of 14 amino acids. CDR1 is SGHRS and CDR2 is YFSETQ in the germline V gene. In nucleotides, the CDR3 is TGCGCCAGCAGCCCGCGGGGACGAAACACTGAAGCTTTCTTT. Translating gives CASSPRGRNTEAFF.

The gene calls are TRBV5-1 and TRBJ2-7, with 12 bases matching TRBD2. V was pared by 4 bases and J by 0 bases, with 8 bases of the junction left unmatched. This CDR3 comprises 17 residues. The germline V gene encodes CDR1 SGHRS and CDR2 YFSETQ. This chain's CDR3 is CASSRPGTSGYSYEQYF. In DNA form, the CDR3 reads TGCGCCAGCAGCCGACCCGGGACTAGCGGGTACTCCTACGAGCAGTACTTC.

The chain combines TRBV7-9 with TRBJ2-7; weak D call: TRBD1 (5 bases). Germline V CDR1 and CDR2: SEHNR, FQNEAQ (reference sequence). Trimming stripped 4 bases from V and 3 bases from J, with 19 bases between. The CDR3 is 16 amino acids. CDR3 in amino acids: CASSSVHSREFYEQYF. The CDR3 DNA is TGTGCCAGCAGCTCGGTTCATTCCAGGGAATTCTACGAGCAGTACTTC.

J is TRBJ2-3 and V is TRBV5-1; TRBD2 agrees at 9 bases. The CDR3 loop spans 16 amino acids. Germline V gene sequence: CDR1 SGHRS, CDR2 YFSETQ. Trimming took 2 bases from V and 6 from J; bases not matched to a gene: 10. For the CDR3, the DNA is TGCGCCAGCAGCTTCACGCTAGCGGGGCCCGGGGATACGCAGTATTTT. Protein: CASSFTLAGPGDTQYF.